These 14 T cell receptor beta chains share one sample of origin, sequenced in a study of T cells in Graves' hyperthyroidism and ophthalmopathy. Researchers amplified the TCR beta CDR3 regions from RNA transcripts. HTBI primers were the set used in a first-round RT-PCR of the TCR CDR3. One entry per CDR3 protein results from TCRdb running MiXCR on the multiplex PCR reads. Here the sample spans about 290,000 distinct CDR3 sequences, 13% being singletons. Input material: blood. The source of these receptors is a woman in her thirties with Graves' hyperthyroidism that later progressed to Graves' ophthalmopathy.

This clonotype was detected only a few times. The rearrangement links TRBV18 to TRBJ1-1; a possible D gene is TRBD1 (5 bases). The V gene lost 6 bases and the J gene lost 2 bases, with 13 bases spanning the gap. The length of the CDR3 is 14 residues. Germline CDR1 KGHSH, CDR2 LQKENI. The CDR3 bases are TGTGCCAGCTCTACTGTGGGGGGTAACACTGAAGCTTTCTTT. This translates into CASSTVGGNTEAFF.

This clonotype was picked up many times. This chain uses TRBV2 with TRBJ1-1; D gene unclear. The V end lost 8 bases, the J end lost 3 bases, and 13 bases lay between the germline ends. In germline, CDR1 is SNHLY, CDR2 FYNNEI. This CDR3 is built from 13 residues. CDR3 loop: CASLAGRHTEAFF. As DNA, the CDR3 is TGTGCCAGCCTGGCAGGTCGACACACTGAAGCTTTCTTT.

Notes on this clonotype: It may be a read error: a sequence one base away is much more abundant. The chain combines TRBV6-2 or TRBV6-3 with TRBJ2-7, with a tentative D call TRBD1 (5 bases). The germline V gene has CDR1 MNHEY and CDR2 SVGEGT. The CDR3 is 15 residues long. The CDR3 nucleotides are TGTGCCGGCAGTTACTCTGGCGACAGCTCCTACGAGCAGTACTTC. Its translation is CAGSYSGDSSYEQYF.

This clonotype was detected ten times or more. The V gene is TRBV18, the J gene TRBJ2-1; 7 bases agree with TRBD2. The length of the CDR3 is 15 residues. The ends lost 3 bases at V and 4 bases at J; junction bases unmatched: 6. Germline V gives CDR1 KGHSH, CDR2 LQKENI. CDR3 sequence (DNA): TGTGCCAGCTCACCGGAACTAGCGCGTTACAATGAGCAGTTCTTC. The encoded protein is CASSPELARYNEQFF.

This clonotype came up many times. This sequence joins TRBV10-3 and TRBJ2-2; D is possibly TRBD2 (6 bases). The CDR3 has 15 residues. With 2 bases removed from V and 0 bases from J, the gap between germline ends came to 7 bases. CDR1 ENHRY and CDR2 SYGVKD come from the germline V gene. The CDR3 is CAISEGRTNTGELFF. In nucleotides, the CDR3 is TGTGCCATCAGTGAGGGGAGGACGAACACCGGGGAGCTGTTTTTT.

In this sample, this clonotype turned up many times. The rearrangement uses TRBV11-2 and TRBJ2-1, with 10 bases identical to TRBD2. The CDR3 extends over 15 amino acids. CDR1 SGHAT and CDR2 FQNNGV come from the germline V gene. V was pared by 1 base and J by 5 bases, with 2 bases of the junction left unmatched. The CDR3 nucleotides are TGTGCCAGCAGCTTAGGGCTAGCGGGAGACAATGAGCAGTTCTTC. Translating it yields CASSLGLAGDNEQFF.

The genes are TRBV3-1 and TRBJ1-1, with a weak D call TRBD1 (5 bases). CDR1 LGHDT and CDR2 YNNKEL come from the germline V gene (reference sequence). CDR3 length: 14 residues. V dropped 3 bases and J dropped 1 base, with 9 bases sitting between them. CDR3 residues: CASSHRTPNTEAFF. CDR3 in DNA: TGTGCCAGCAGCCACCGGACACCGAACACTGAAGCTTTCTTT.

This chain joins TRBV19 and TRBJ1-3, with TRBD1 as a possible D gene (5 bases). Per germline, CDR1 LNHDA and CDR2 SQIVND (reference sequence). Deletions cut 6 bases from V and 3 bases from J, with 9 bases between. The CDR3 is 13 residues long. The CDR3 is CASRPGIGNTIYF. For the CDR3, the DNA is TGTGCCAGTAGACCAGGGATTGGAAACACCATATATTTT.

The gene calls are TRBV2 and TRBJ2-1; 9 nucleotides agree with TRBD2. Germline trimming cut 5 bases from V and 6 bases from J; bases unmatched to any gene: 2. The CDR3 sequence is 13 residues long. The germline CDR1 and CDR2 sequences are SNHLY and FYNNEI. The chain's CDR3 is CASSFSGGNEQFF. CDR3 coding DNA: TGTGCCAGCAGTTTTAGCGGGGGCAATGAGCAGTTCTTC.

This clonotype was observed at least ten times. The rearrangement links TRBV28 to TRBJ2-7; D gene uncertain. Germline CDR1 MDHEN, CDR2 SYDVKM. Trimming cost V 3 bases and J 4 bases, with 16 bases left between them. The CDR3 loop spans 15 amino acids. Here the CDR3 reads CASSFPGLKPYEQYF. The CDR3 nucleotides read TGTGCCAGCAGTTTCCCAGGCTTGAAACCTTACGAGCAGTACTTC.

This clonotype came up many times. This chain links TRBV6-1 with TRBJ2-7, with D perhaps matching TRBD1 (5 bases). V lost 4 bases and J 4 bases, leaving 11 bases between the germline ends. Germline CDR1 reads MNHNS; CDR2 reads SASEGT. The CDR3 is 13 amino acids. The chain's CDR3 is CASSVQGRYEQYF. CDR3 coding DNA: TGTGCCAGCAGTGTCCAGGGTAGATACGAGCAGTACTTC.

The rearrangement links TRBV28 to TRBJ2-1; TRBD2 matches 9 bases. The CDR3 is made up of 15 amino acids. CDR1 is MDHEN, CDR2 SYDVKM, per germline. V trimming: 11 bases; J trimming: 2 bases; junction bases outside the gene matches: 10. CDR3 sequence reads: CAVFSGSTAYNEQFF. Here the CDR3 DNA reads TGTGCCGTCTTTAGCGGGAGCACGGCCTACAATGAGCAGTTCTTC.

The chain is built from TRBV4-2 and TRBJ2-2, with 7 bases aligning to TRBD2. V shed 1 base, J shed 7 bases, and the junction held 9 bases outside the gene matches. This CDR3 spans 16 amino acids. Germline V gene data show CDR1 as LGHNA and CDR2 as YNFKEQ. CDR3 coding DNA: TGTGCCAGCAGCCAAGTAGCGGGCTTCCCGGACGGGGAGCTGTTTTTT. It yields the protein CASSQVAGFPDGELFF.

This clonotype was seen many times. The rearrangement links TRBV7-2 to TRBJ2-3, with D unresolved. Trimming shortened V by 5 bases and J by 10 bases, and 19 bases separated the two germline ends. The CDR3 extends over 14 amino acids. The germline V gene has CDR1 SGHTA and CDR2 FQGNSA. Written as DNA, the CDR3 is TGTGCCAGCAGCGAACCGCGGCGGAACATGGCGCAGTATTTT. This sequence encodes CASSEPRRNMAQYF.